The present TCR beta chain was sequenced within a study of vaccination and CD4 T cells after COVID-19. About the study: Four females and six males made up the convalescents, two of whom were Hispanic. General observations from the study: A nonsignificant rise from roughly 22 to 38 was seen in the median number of SARS-CoV-2-reactive clonotypes.

With respect to this clonotype: Its antigen is still unknown.

Sequenced with the Oncomine TCR Beta short-read assay was DNA taken from cultured CD4+ T cells. TCRdb ran MiXCR on the PCR reads and lists one entry per CDR3 protein. The table includes approximately 11,000 distinct CDR3 sequences, roughly 24% detected once. Treatment given: roughly 11-day PBMC culture with coronavirus spike peptide pools or control peptides (ViraFEST assay). The receptor was isolated from a human donor who had recovered from COVID-19. This specimen consisted of CD4+ T cells from blood, cultured in vitro, obtained after SARS-CoV-2 vaccination.

CDR3 amino acids: CASSEGSQDNYGYTF. The CDR3 DNA reads as TGTGCCAGCAGTGAAGGCAGCCAAGACAACTATGGCTACACCTTC. The chain combines TRBV6-1 with TRBJ1-2, with D hard to call. Germline assignment: CDR1 MNHNS and CDR2 SASEGT. The CDR3 sequence is 15 residues long. The V end was cut by 1 base, the J end by 2 bases, with 11 bases between.